The 27 T cell receptor beta chains presented below share a single source sample, sequenced in a study of T-cell memory formation after mild COVID-19. TCRdb re-derived calls from the 5' RACE reads in MiXCR, one entry per CDR3 protein. The sample records over 450,000 distinct CDR3 sequences, about a fifth being singletons. What was sequenced was PBMCs or a T cell subset sorted from them (not recorded which). These TCRs come from an adult woman who had mild COVID-19 (a few samples of this study predate the infection). Cell type and time point are not known.

This rearrangement joins TRBV4-1 to TRBJ2-2; 8 positions match TRBD2. V gave up 5 bases and J gave up 0 bases; unmatched junction bases: 5. The CDR3 runs to 16 residues. Germline V gene sequence: CDR1 MGHRA, CDR2 YSYEKL. CDR3 DNA: TGCGCCAGCAGCGCACCGGGGGGGACGAACACCGGGGAGCTGTTTTTT. It encodes CASSAPGGTNTGELFF.

The chain has TRBV5-1 and TRBJ2-2, with a tentative D call TRBD1 (6 bases). CDR3 length equals 15 residues. Germline V CDR1 and CDR2: SGHRS, YFSETQ. The V gene lost 5 bases and the J gene lost 5 bases, with 16 bases spanning the gap. DNA of the CDR3: TGCGCCAGCAGGCTTGAGGGACAAAGGACCGGGGAGCTGTTTTTT. It encodes CASRLEGQRTGELFF.

This clonotype came up a few times. The chain joins TRBV24-1 to TRBJ1-2; no clear D. The germline gives CDR1 KGHDR, CDR2 SFDVKD. V gave up 1 base and J gave up 4 bases, with 18 bases separating them. There are 17 residues in the CDR3. The CDR3 sequence: CATSDLSTWAVVYGYTF. The CDR3 bases are TGTGCCACCAGTGATTTATCCACGTGGGCAGTAGTCTATGGCTACACCTTC.

This clonotype was counted only a few times. V and J are TRBV18 and TRBJ2-1; TRBD2 agrees at 7 bases. In germline, CDR1 is KGHSH, CDR2 LQKENI. The junction had 7 bases not matched to a gene; V was cut back by 3 bases and J by 8 bases. CDR3 size: 14 residues. This chain's CDR3 is CASSPRTSVDEQFF. CDR3 coding DNA: TGTGCCAGCTCACCCAGGACTAGTGTAGATGAGCAGTTCTTC.

The rearrangement links TRBV24-1 to TRBJ1-5; 8 nucleotides line up with TRBD1. CDR3 size: 15 residues. Germline CDR1 reads KGHDR; CDR2 reads SFDVKD. V gave up 3 bases and J gave up 5 bases; unmatched junction bases: 5. CDR3 in DNA: TGTGCCACCAGTGATGCTCAGGGGGCGTATCAGCCCCAGCATTTT. This gives the protein CATSDAQGAYQPQHF.

This chain connects TRBV7-3 to TRBJ2-7; D gene ambiguous. Looked up from germline, CDR1 is SGHTA and CDR2 is FQGTGA. V was shortened by 4 bases and J by 6 bases, with 13 bases between the two germline ends. CDR3 length: 13 residues. The DNA for the CDR3 is TGTGCCAGCAGCTCCAACAGAGATCGCGAGCAGTACTTC. Amino acids: CASSSNRDREQYF.

The rearrangement joins TRBV5-5 to TRBJ1-2; TRBD1 agrees at 9 bases. Germline V CDR1 and CDR2: SGHKS, YYEKEE (reference sequence). The CDR3 runs to 15 residues. V lost 4 bases and J lost 7; bases outside the gene matches: 11. The CDR3 sequence is CASSARTGDVGGYTF. DNA of the CDR3: TGTGCCAGCAGCGCAAGGACAGGGGATGTAGGTGGCTACACCTTC.

The chain couples TRBV7-9 to TRBJ1-1, with TRBD1 as a possible D gene (5 bases). The CDR3 sequence is 11 residues long. Germline-derived CDR1 and CDR2 are SEHNR and FQNEAQ (reference sequence). V gave up 2 bases and J gave up 12 bases, with 10 bases separating them. CDR3 bases: TGTGCCAGCAGCTTACGAGGGGATCCTTTCTTT. Amino acids: CASSLRGDPFF.

This clonotype has just a few counts. The chain carries TRBV2 and TRBJ2-1; D is unclear. There are 16 residues in the CDR3. V lost 5 bases and J 0 bases, leaving 14 bases between the germline ends. CDR1 and CDR2 (germline): SNHLY, FYNNEI. The CDR3 DNA reads TGTGCCAGCAGTCCCCTAAACCCAAGCTCCTACAATGAGCAGTTCTTC. It yields the protein CASSPLNPSSYNEQFF.

This chain links TRBV7-3 with TRBJ2-7; D may correspond to TRBD1 or TRBD2 (6 bases each). The V end lost 5 bases, the J end lost 5 bases, and 19 bases lay between the germline ends. The germline CDR1 and CDR2 sequences are SGHTA and FQGTGA. The CDR3 extends over 15 amino acids. This CDR3 is CASSLGLDGGHEQYF. CDR3 nucleotides: TGTGCCAGCAGCCTCGGACTCGACGGGGGCCACGAGCAGTACTTC.

CDR3 bases: TGTGCCAGCAGCTTGGAATCCGGTGGGGCCCAAGAGACCCAGTACTTC. Its translation is CASSLESGGAQETQYF. The J gene is TRBJ2-5, the V gene TRBV5-6; D is perhaps TRBD1 (5 bases). Germline CDR1 is SGHDT and CDR2 is YYEEEE. The CDR3 runs 16 residues. The ends were cut back, 0 bases at V and 1 base at J, with 13 bases in the middle.

This chain links TRBV20-1 with TRBJ2-5; 7 bases fit TRBD2. The J segment lost 5 bases and the V segment lost 1 base, leaving 16 bases of the junction unmatched. CDR1 and CDR2 (germline): DFQATT, SNEGSKA (reference sequence). CDR3 length: 17 amino acids. CDR3 sequence (DNA): TGCAGTGCTAGAGGAAGGTTTTTGCGGGAGCCCCGGGAGACCCAGTACTTC. This encodes CSARGRFLREPRETQYF.

The V gene is TRBV5-6, the J gene TRBJ2-7, with 11 bases aligning to TRBD2. Per germline, CDR1 SGHDT and CDR2 YYEEEE. The ends lost 4 bases at V and 4 bases at J; junction bases unmatched: 13. The CDR3 sequence is 17 residues long. The CDR3 DNA reads TGTGCCAGCAGCAGACGAACCGGGACTAGCGGTGGATACGAGCAGTACTTC. Encoded protein: CASSRRTGTSGGYEQYF. Full variable domain (rest looked up from reference TRBV5-6 and TRBJ2-7): DAGVTQSPTHLIKTRGQQVTLRCSPKSGHDTVSWYQQALGQGPQFIFQYYEEEERQRGNFPDRFSGHQFPNYSSELNVNALLLGDSALYLCASSRRTGTSGGYEQYFGPGTRLTVT.

This rearrangement joins TRBV27 to TRBJ1-1; 10 nucleotides agree with TRBD1. Unmatched junction bases numbered 12, after V lost 5 bases and J lost 0 bases. The CDR3 contains 18 residues. Germline V gene data show CDR1 as MNHEY and CDR2 as SMNVEV (reference sequence). CDR3: CASSRPLGQGGMNTEAFF. CDR3 sequence (DNA): TGTGCCAGCAGTCGACCTCTAGGACAGGGGGGAATGAACACTGAAGCTTTCTTT.

This clonotype was seen a few times. The chain carries TRBV30 and TRBJ2-1, with D possibly being TRBD1 or TRBD2 (5 bases each). Germline V CDR1 and CDR2: GTSNPN, SVGIG (reference sequence). V was shortened by 3 bases and J by 10 bases, with 19 bases between the two germline ends. The CDR3 is 14 residues long. This chain's CDR3 is CAWSVGLAGREQFF. The CDR3 nucleotides are TGTGCCTGGAGCGTTGGTCTAGCAGGGCGCGAGCAGTTCTTC.

Only a few counts were recorded for this clonotype. The chain uses TRBV11-2 and TRBJ2-3; 7 nucleotides line up with TRBD1. Germline loops: CDR1 SGHAT, CDR2 FQNNGV. V gave up 4 bases and J gave up 3 bases; unmatched junction bases: 10. This CDR3 has 16 amino acids. The CDR3, as DNA: TGTGCCAGCAGCTCAAGACAGGGTGGCAGTACAGATACGCAGTATTTT. Translation gives CASSSRQGGSTDTQYF.

This clonotype was seen only a few times. V is TRBV4-2 and J is TRBJ2-1; 8 nucleotides match TRBD2. V dropped 0 bases and J dropped 14; count of bases not matched to a gene: 15. The CDR3 runs to 16 residues. The germline V gene has CDR1 LGHNA and CDR2 YNFKEQ. Here the CDR3 reads CASSQDYGLTGGPEFF. The DNA of the CDR3 is TGTGCCAGCAGCCAAGATTATGGCTTGACGGGAGGGCCTGAGTTCTTC.

The chain is built from TRBV6-5 and TRBJ2-3, with TRBD2 matching over 12 bases. This CDR3 spans 16 amino acids. V shed 6 bases, J shed 2 bases, and the junction held 6 bases outside the gene matches. Per germline, CDR1 MNHEY and CDR2 SVGAGI. The CDR3 DNA reads TGTGCCAGCAGGTTGACTAGCGGGAGATACACAGATACGCAGTATTTT. This sequence encodes CASRLTSGRYTDTQYF.

This clonotype turned up a few times. The chain links TRBV18 to TRBJ1-6; no clear D gene. CDR1 is KGHSH, CDR2 LQKENI, per germline. The CDR3 has 17 amino acids. V gave up 1 base and J gave up 5 bases, with 15 bases separating them. CDR3 coding DNA: TGTGCCAGCTCACCACGGGGAGCGATCCTCAATAATTCACCCCTCCACTTT. It is translated as CASSPRGAILNNSPLHF.

The chain joins TRBV9 to TRBJ2-1; weak D call: TRBD2 (5 bases). The CDR3 is made up of 16 amino acids. V dropped 0 bases and J dropped 9 bases, with 19 bases sitting between them. Germline CDR1 reads SGDLS; CDR2 reads YYNGEE. CDR3 DNA sequence: TGTGCCAGCAGCGTAGTCGCGGGCCAGGTCGCGGGTGAGCAGTTCTTC. Residues: CASSVVAGQVAGEQFF. The complete variable domain, with remaining parts taken from reference TRBV9 and TRBJ2-1, reads DSGVTQTPKHLITATGQRVTLRCSPRSGDLSVYWYQQSLDQGLQFLIQYYNGEERAKGNILERFSAQQFPDLHSELNLSSLELGDSALYFCASSVVAGQVAGEQFFGPGTRLTVL.

The gene calls are TRBV6-2 or TRBV6-3 and TRBJ2-1, with no clear D. The V gene's germline CDR1 is MNHEY and CDR2 SVGEGT. The ends were cut back, 0 bases at V and 10 bases at J, with 7 bases in the middle. This CDR3 has 12 residues. The CDR3: CASSYSMSEQFF. The CDR3 region has the DNA TGTGCCAGCAGTTACTCGATGAGCGAGCAGTTCTTC.

J is TRBJ2-1 and V is TRBV12-3 or TRBV12-4; 9 bases agree with TRBD2. The CDR3 length is 16 residues. Trimming took 0 bases from V and 7 from J; bases not matched to a gene: 7. The CDR3 DNA sequence: TGTGCCAGCAGTTTAGCACTAGCGGGCGCCGGGAATGAGCAGTTCTTC. Protein sequence: CASSLALAGAGNEQFF.

The chain is built from TRBV6-5 and TRBJ2-2; D gene uncertain. This CDR3 is 12 amino acids long. V was clipped by 7 bases and J by 4 bases, with 7 bases between them. Germline V gene lookup returns CDR1 MNHEY and CDR2 SVGAGI. CDR3 nucleotides: TGTGCCAGCAATCCAGGCACCGGGGAGCTGTTTTTT. Translating it yields CASNPGTGELFF.

This sequence joins TRBV24-1 and TRBJ1-2, with 11 bases lining up with TRBD1. CDR1 and CDR2 (germline): KGHDR, SFDVKD. The CDR3 extends over 15 amino acids. The ends lost 4 bases at V and 6 bases at J; junction bases unmatched: 6. In DNA form, the CDR3 reads TGTGCCACCAGTGACCCTGGACAGGGGGCAGATGGCTACACCTTC. As protein: CATSDPGQGADGYTF.

This clonotype appeared a few times. The rearrangement uses TRBV19 and TRBJ2-1; D is perhaps TRBD2 (6 bases). CDR3 length: 15 residues. Germline V gene lookup returns CDR1 LNHDA and CDR2 SQIVND (reference sequence). V was shortened by 2 bases and J by 7 bases, with 15 bases between the two germline ends. CDR3 region: CASSIITSSGNEQFF. As DNA, the CDR3 is TGTGCCAGTAGTATAATTACTAGCAGTGGGAATGAGCAGTTCTTC.

The chain links TRBV15 to TRBJ2-3; D is perhaps TRBD2 (5 bases). Trimming took 1 base from V and 4 from J, leaving 12 bases between them. Per germline, CDR1 LNHNV and CDR2 YYDKDF (reference sequence). This CDR3 is built from 15 residues. The CDR3 DNA is TGTGCCACCAGCAGAGTGAGAGGGTTGGCAGATACGCAGTATTTT. Translating it yields CATSRVRGLADTQYF.

The chain recombines TRBV20-1 with TRBJ2-7; TRBD2 might be the D (7 bases). Looked up from germline, CDR1 is DFQATT and CDR2 is SNEGSKA (reference sequence). The CDR3 is made up of 11 amino acids. As DNA, the CDR3 is TGCAGCTCGGGGGGCCCCTACGAGCAGTACTTC. It is translated as CSSGGPYEQYF.